A selection of T cell receptor beta chains follows, all from one sample in a study of blood T cell repertoires in COVID-19. TCRdb's copy holds only in-frame clones and misses some; the assay was immunoSEQ multiplex PCR. In the table there are over 300,000 clones, approximately 85% of which are singletons. Sequenced material: PBMCs or T cells enriched from blood (not recorded which). Every receptor here comes from a man aged 25-40 years who had recovered from COVID-19. Each CDR3 is given without its conserved first and last residue. For some rows the clone size is stated as once, few or many, or as a class when expanded; others skip it.

v_gene,abundance,j_gene,CDR3aa
TRBV30,NA,TRBJ1-1,AWSVQSTVVAF
TRBV29-1,NA,TRBJ1-2,SVGPPVGTGLGGYT
TRBV6-5,once,TRBJ2-7,ASRFRLGGEYEQY
TRBV7-3,NA,TRBJ1-1,ASSYGQNTEAF
TRBV9,NA,TRBJ2-3,ASSSPWGGRTDTQY
TRBV12-3/TRBV12-4,NA,TRBJ2-7,ASSTYKGHEQY
TRBV4-3,NA,TRBJ1-1,ASSQDTAGGEEF
TRBV9,NA,TRBJ2-1,ASSARDRDVHEQF
TRBV11-2,NA,TRBJ2-2,ASSSSGNTGELF
TRBV19,NA,TRBJ2-3,ASSMYGRGQVSTDTQY
TRBV27,NA,TRBJ1-2,ASSNRGFNGYT
TRBV6-4,NA,TRBJ2-2,ASSDSAGDGTGELF
TRBV7-8,few,TRBJ2-5,ASASRGVEETQY
TRBV6-5,NA,TRBJ2-3,ASGKDRVRADTQY
TRBV15,NA,TRBJ1-1,ATGTEIKAF
TRBV7-9,once,TRBJ1-2,ASSLLTGAGGYT
TRBV19,NA,TRBJ2-7,ASSGRQGSGSEQY
TRBV20-1,NA,TRBJ2-3,SASLQSSPDTQY
TRBV6-5,NA,TRBJ2-5,ASSYGAGHYQETQY
TRBV30,NA,TRBJ2-7,AWSSYSTREQY
TRBV19,NA,TRBJ1-3,ASSFGRGTGNTIY
TRBV3-1/TRBV3-2,once,TRBJ2-3,ASSQVADTQY
TRBV6-5,few,TRBJ2-1,AARLAGGPVYEQF
TRBV28,NA,TRBJ1-6,ASSSGWADSPLH
TRBV21-1,NA,TRBJ2-7,DQGVYEQY
TRBV6-4,few,TRBJ2-3,ASSGDRGSSDTQY
TRBV4-1,NA,TRBJ1-5,ASSQEGVSGQPQH
TRBV21-1,NA,TRBJ1-3,ASSSGEPEPPTSSSRNTIY
TRBV7-9,NA,TRBJ1-1,ASSFQGTYTEAF
TRBV9,NA,TRBJ2-1,ASSVVGPPSNEQF
TRBV9,NA,TRBJ1-1,ASSPRSITEAF
TRBV19,NA,TRBJ1-5,ATGGPQPQH
TRBV10-3,once,TRBJ1-5,AISEGQGRGQPQH
TRBV12-3/TRBV12-4,few,TRBJ1-5,ASSRRVDQPQH
TRBV14,NA,TRBJ2-1,ASSNQVRVSLYNEQF
TRBV18,once,TRBJ1-5,ASATRTDYQPQH
TRBV12-3/TRBV12-4,NA,TRBJ1-2,ASSRTGNYGYT